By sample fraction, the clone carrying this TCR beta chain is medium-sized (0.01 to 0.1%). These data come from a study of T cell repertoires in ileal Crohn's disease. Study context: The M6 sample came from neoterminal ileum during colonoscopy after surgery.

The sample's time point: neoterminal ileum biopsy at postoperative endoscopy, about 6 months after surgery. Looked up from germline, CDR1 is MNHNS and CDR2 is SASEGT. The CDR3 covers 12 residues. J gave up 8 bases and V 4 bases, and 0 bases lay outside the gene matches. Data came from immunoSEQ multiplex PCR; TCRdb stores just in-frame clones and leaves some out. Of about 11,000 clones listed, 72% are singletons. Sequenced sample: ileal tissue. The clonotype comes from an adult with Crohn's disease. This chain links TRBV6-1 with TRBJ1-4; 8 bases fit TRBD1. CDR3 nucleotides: TGTGCCAGCAGTGGACAGGGGGAAAAACTGTTTTTT. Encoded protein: CASSGQGEKLFF.